This T cell receptor beta chain was sequenced in a study of sequential checkpoint blockade in melanoma. Overall study: Both treatment sequences were followed by maintenance nivolumab. About 90 pretreatment tumor DNA samples were TCRβ immunosequenced. About two dozen patients had tumor biopsies before treatment and at week 13.

Germline V gene sequence: CDR1 MNHGY, CDR2 SAAAGT. CDR3 length: 15 amino acids. This clone was observed a handful of times. A junction end diverges from the germline sequence, so it may reflect a read error. The treatment here: randomized to nivolumab then ipilimumab (arm A) or the reverse (arm B). No patient had prior DNA-damaging chemotherapy. The assay was immunoSEQ multiplex PCR, and TCRdb's table has in-frame clones only and misses some. This table has 3,500 to 5,000 clones, less than 25% appearing once. The genes are TRBV6-8 and TRBJ2-5, with D perhaps matching TRBD1 or TRBD2 (6 bases each). The receptor comes from a human donor with melanoma. This material consisted of tumor tissue (inferred from file names), taken from a patient given nivolumab and ipilimumab in sequence. The CDR3, as DNA: TGTGCCATCAGTCGTGAGGGGGGCCGCTTAGAGACCCAGTACTTC. This sequence encodes CAISREGGRLETQYF.